One and the same sample provided the 16 T cell receptor beta chains below, sequenced in a study of blood T cell repertoires in COVID-19 (TCRdb year 2020). The library was obtained by the immunoSEQ multiplex PCR assay. TCRdb's version of the immuneACCESS table is confined to in-frame rearrangements and falls short of the full clone set. An unresolved V gene accounts for under half of the shortfall where checked; the remainder is of unknown origin. The sample profile shows tens of thousands of clones; around 87% of them were found once. The ten top clones hold 7.4% of the sample. Sequenced: peripheral blood. The receptors were sampled from a human donor with active COVID-19. The donor label of this sample is uncertain.

The chain links TRBV11-2 to TRBJ2-1; 9 nucleotides line up with TRBD2. V lost 5 bases, J lost 4 bases, and 15 bases stayed unmatched. The CDR3 loop spans 18 amino acids. CDR1 SGHAT and CDR2 FQNNGV come from the germline V gene. The CDR3 region is CASSPQTPGTSMYNEQFF. The CDR3 DNA is TGTGCCAGCAGCCCCCAGACCCCCGGGACTAGCATGTACAATGAGCAGTTCTTC.

J is TRBJ2-7 and V is TRBV28; a possible D gene is TRBD2 (5 bases). CDR1 MDHEN and CDR2 SYDVKM come from the germline V gene. This CDR3 contains 14 residues. V was pared by 8 bases and J by 0 bases, with 14 bases between. CDR3 amino acids: CASGRERSSYEQYF. For the CDR3, the DNA is TGTGCCAGCGGCCGGGAAAGAAGCTCCTACGAGCAGTACTTC.

This clone was observed once. This sequence joins TRBV7-9 and TRBJ1-2; a weak D match, TRBD1 (5 bases). There are 16 residues in the CDR3. Germline CDR1 reads SEHNR; CDR2 reads FQNEAQ (reference sequence). The V end was cut by 5 bases, the J end by 2 bases, with 18 bases between. The CDR3 protein is CASSPGWALMNYGYTF. Here the CDR3 DNA reads TGTGCCAGCAGCCCAGGGTGGGCGCTGATGAACTATGGCTACACCTTC.

The J gene is TRBJ2-5, the V gene TRBV7-2; 8 bases map to TRBD2. Losses at the gene ends were 3 bases for V and 5 bases for J; bases not matched to a gene: 8. Germline V gene lookup returns CDR1 SGHTA and CDR2 FQGNSA. This CDR3 is 15 amino acids long. The CDR3 DNA reads as TGTGCCAGCAGCTTGGATCCTAGCGGGTTGGAGACCCAGTACTTC. Translating it yields CASSLDPSGLETQYF.

The genes are TRBV9 and TRBJ2-3; D may be TRBD1 (6 bases). The CDR3 spans 17 residues. The germline V and J ends were trimmed by 0 bases and 3 bases, with 17 bases remaining between them. The germline CDR1 and CDR2 sequences are SGDLS and YYNGEE. CDR3: CASSVALPGAGTDTQYF. The CDR3 DNA follows: TGTGCCAGCAGCGTAGCTTTACCAGGGGCAGGTACAGATACGCAGTATTTT.

This clone is a singleton in its sample. The chain links TRBV11-3 to TRBJ1-4, with D possibly TRBD1 on 6 matching bases. The CDR3 consists of 15 residues. Germline V gives CDR1 SGHNT, CDR2 YENEEA. V lost 3 bases and J 2 bases, leaving 10 bases between the germline ends. The CDR3 protein is CASSFSGQTNEKLFF. CDR3 nucleotide sequence: TGTGCCAGCAGCTTTTCCGGACAGACTAATGAAAAACTGTTTTTT.

The J gene is TRBJ2-1, the V gene TRBV15; TRBD2 is a possible D gene (6 bases). Germline CDR1 is LNHNV and CDR2 is YYDKDF (reference sequence). V gave up 1 base and J gave up 9 bases, with 16 bases separating them. This CDR3 has 15 amino acids. In nucleotides, the CDR3 is TGTGCCACCAGCAGAGCGTGGGAGGAAGGGAGTGAGCAGTTCTTC. Its translation is CATSRAWEEGSEQFF. Full variable domain (outside the CDR3, taken from reference TRBV15 and TRBJ2-1): DAMVIQNPRYQVTQFGKPVTLSCSQTLNHNVMYWYQQKSSQAPKLLFHYYDKDFNNEADTPDNFQSRRPNTSFCFLDIRSPGLGDTAMYLCATSRAWEEGSEQFFGPGTRLTVL.

The chain links TRBV7-8 to TRBJ2-7, with 8 bases lining up with TRBD2. The CDR3 has 17 residues. The V gene's germline CDR1 is SGHVS and CDR2 FQNEAQ. V shed 2 bases, J shed 0 bases, and the junction held 9 bases outside the gene matches. This CDR3 reads CASSLYASSGFSYEQYF. The CDR3 bases are TGTGCCAGCAGCTTATATGCTTCTAGCGGGTTCTCCTACGAGCAGTACTTC.

The chain couples TRBV19 to TRBJ2-7, with D possibly being TRBD1 (6 bases). With 5 bases removed from V and 12 bases from J, the gap between germline ends came to 17 bases. CDR1 and CDR2 from the germline V gene are LNHDA and SQIVND (reference sequence). The CDR3 is 12 amino acids. For the CDR3, the DNA is TGTGCCAGTAGTTTCCAAGACAGGATGCTGTACTTC. Its translation is CASSFQDRMLYF.

The chain uses TRBV7-9 and TRBJ2-7, with 11 nucleotides matching TRBD1. J was trimmed by 2 bases and V by 0 bases; bases with no gene match: 3. From germline, CDR1 is SEHNR and CDR2 FQNEAQ (reference sequence). This CDR3 has 16 residues. The CDR3 is CASSLAGTGGPYEQYF. CDR3 sequence (DNA): TGTGCCAGCAGCTTAGCTGGGACAGGGGGTCCCTACGAGCAGTACTTC.

CDR3 sequence: CASSPRVQGMNTEAFF. The CDR3 bases are TGTGCCAGCAGCCCCCGGGTCCAGGGGATGAACACTGAAGCTTTCTTT. This chain uses TRBV7-9 with TRBJ1-1, with D tentatively TRBD1 (6 bases). Looked up from germline, CDR1 is SEHNR and CDR2 is FQNEAQ (reference sequence). The V and J ends lost 5 bases and 0 bases respectively, with 16 bases between them. The CDR3 has 16 residues. The variable domain in full, completed from reference TRBV7-9 and TRBJ1-1, reads DTGVSQNPRHKITKRGQNVTFRCDPISEHNRLYWYRQTLGQGPEFLTYFQNEAQLEKSRLLSDRFSAERPKGSFSTLEIQRTEQGDSAMYLCASSPRVQGMNTEAFFGQGTRLTVV.

The rearrangement links TRBV2 to TRBJ2-7, with D perhaps TRBD1 (5 bases). The CDR3 runs to 14 residues. Per germline, CDR1 SNHLY and CDR2 FYNNEI. V dropped 4 bases and J dropped 4 bases, with 14 bases sitting between them. Here the CDR3 reads CASSGQLSVYEQYF. The CDR3 nucleotides are TGTGCCAGCAGTGGACAGCTTTCTGTTTACGAGCAGTACTTC. The variable domain in full, completed from reference TRBV2 and TRBJ2-7, reads EPEVTQTPSHQVTQMGQEVILRCVPISNHLYFYWYRQILGQKVEFLVSFYNNEISEKSEIFDDQFSVERPDGSNFTLKIRSTKLEDSAMYFCASSGQLSVYEQYFGPGTRLTVT.

The J gene is TRBJ1-6, the V gene TRBV6-5, with no clear D. Per germline, CDR1 MNHEY and CDR2 SVGAGI. Trimming left V 6 bases short and J 4 bases short, with 13 bases between. The CDR3 runs 15 residues. CDR3 residues: CASRPGLPYNSPLHF. Written as DNA, the CDR3 is TGTGCCAGCAGACCCGGACTTCCATATAATTCACCCCTCCACTTT.

The chain uses TRBV5-4 and TRBJ2-7; 7 bases are a match to TRBD2. The CDR3 is 13 residues long. With V trimmed by 4 bases and J by 3 bases, 4 bases remained unmatched. From germline, CDR1 is SGHNT and CDR2 YYREEE (reference sequence). This chain's CDR3 is CASSPTGGYEQYF. DNA of the CDR3: TGTGCCAGCAGCCCGACGGGAGGCTACGAGCAGTACTTC.

This clone has a single count. CDR3: CASSFADRYYEQYF. Here the CDR3 DNA reads TGTGCCAGCAGCTTTGCCGACAGATACTACGAGCAGTACTTC. V is TRBV7-8 and J is TRBJ2-7; D is perhaps TRBD1 (5 bases). The CDR3 consists of 14 residues. Germline V CDR1 and CDR2: SGHVS, FQNEAQ. Trimming removed 3 bases from V and 3 bases from J, with 12 bases in between.

The chain uses TRBV12-5 and TRBJ1-5; no definite D call. The germline CDR1 and CDR2 sequences are LGHNT and FRNRAP. The CDR3 runs to 15 residues. V shed 4 bases and J shed 6 bases, with 16 bases lying between them. DNA for the CDR3: TGTGCTAGTGGTTCGGCCTGGCCCCCGGGTCAGCCCCAGCATTTT. Protein: CASGSAWPPGQPQHF.